The 8 T cell receptor beta chains in this list originate from one sample, sequenced in a study of regulatory T cells in long-lasting Graves disease. Documented time point: newly diagnosed GD, antithyroid drugs for less than 3 months. PBMC-derived RNA was used for the TCR library. To make TCR beta libraries, researchers used iRepertoire HTBI primers and Arm-PCR of CDR3 regions. One entry per CDR3 protein results from TCRdb running MiXCR on the multiplex PCR reads. Seen here are hundreds of thousands of distinct CDR3 sequences, 12% observed once, and the top ten hold approximately 9%. The sample was also reused in another study, on T cells in Graves' hyperthyroidism and ophthalmopathy.

The material was peripheral blood mononuclear cells (PBMCs), obtained at new diagnosis, from a patient treated with antithyroid drugs. The receptors derive from a woman aged 25 to 39 with Graves disease.

This clonotype showed up many times. This chain links TRBV2 with TRBJ2-7, with D possibly matching TRBD1 (5 bases). This CDR3 is 14 amino acids long. CDR1 and CDR2 (germline): SNHLY, FYNNEI. Trimming cost V 4 bases and J 1 base, with 11 bases left between them. CDR3 in DNA: TGTGCCAGCAGTGTTCAGGGCGCTTCCTACGAGCAGTACTTC. It yields the protein CASSVQGASYEQYF.

This clonotype has at least ten counts. The chain carries TRBV7-6 and TRBJ1-1, with D perhaps TRBD1 (5 bases). This CDR3 has 13 residues. The germline V gene has CDR1 SGHVS and CDR2 FNYEAQ. The V gene lost 0 bases and the J gene lost 8 bases, with 10 bases spanning the gap. The CDR3 sequence: CASSLAQGLEAFF. The CDR3 region has the DNA TGTGCCAGCAGCTTAGCGCAGGGACTAGAAGCTTTCTTT.

This clonotype was observed at least ten times. The CDR3 region is CATSEGTRDTQYF. The CDR3 DNA reads TGTGCCACCAGTGAGGGGACTCGAGATACGCAGTATTTT. The gene calls are TRBV24-1 and TRBJ2-3; a possible D gene is TRBD2 (6 bases). V was pared by 4 bases and J by 5 bases, with 9 bases between. CDR1 is KGHDR and CDR2 is SFDVKD in the germline V gene. This CDR3 has 13 amino acids.

Remarks on this clonotype: Germline is not matched at one junction end, which may reflect a read error. This rearrangement joins TRBV7-9 to TRBJ2-4; D possibly corresponds to TRBD1 (6 bases). The CDR3 spans 19 residues. CDR1 and CDR2 from the germline V gene are SEHNR and FQNEAQ (reference sequence). Written as DNA, the CDR3 is TGTGCCAGCAGCTTAGCCTATCTGGAAGGGGGAAACTACGCCAACATTCTGTACTTC. It encodes CASSLAYLEGGNYANILYF.

Turning to this clonotype: This may arise from a read error, as a much more abundant clone is one base away. V and J are TRBV27 and TRBJ1-1, with 7 nucleotides matching TRBD1. Germline V lookup: CDR1 MNHEY, CDR2 SMNVEV (reference sequence). The CDR3 spans 16 residues. Trimming at V came to 11 bases and at J to 5 bases, leaving 20 bases not matched to a gene. In nucleotides, the CDR3 is TGTGCCGGCACTGACCTCCCAGGAAGGGGGCATACTGAAGCTTTCTTT. Its protein is CAGTDLPGRGHTEAFF.

In this sample, this clonotype turned up many times. CDR3 loop: CASSFDGLIGPLHF. Written as DNA, the CDR3 is TGTGCCAGCAGTTTCGACGGCTTAATCGGGCCCCTCCACTTT. V is TRBV27 and J is TRBJ1-6; D gene unclear. Germline V gene lookup returns CDR1 MNHEY and CDR2 SMNVEV (reference sequence). This CDR3 spans 14 amino acids. V was shortened by 3 bases and J by 13 bases, with 16 bases between the two germline ends.

This clonotype appeared many times. V usage is TRBV4-3 and J usage is TRBJ2-1; D gene unclear. Germline V gene lookup returns CDR1 LGHNA and CDR2 YSLEER. V was cut by 2 bases and J by 6 bases, with 14 bases left in between. This CDR3 is 15 amino acids long. The chain's CDR3 is CASSQLLKDGNEQFF. Written as DNA, the CDR3 is TGCGCCAGCAGCCAACTCCTAAAGGACGGCAATGAGCAGTTCTTC.

This clonotype was detected ten times or more. V and J are TRBV20-1 and TRBJ2-1; TRBD2 matches 9 bases. The CDR3 contains 16 residues. The V segment lost 1 base and the J segment 5 bases; nucleotides outside the gene matches: 9. Germline CDR1 DFQATT, CDR2 SNEGSKA (reference sequence). The CDR3 DNA is TGCAGTGCTAGAGTCCCCAGGACTAGCGACGACAATGAGCAGTTCTTC. This codes for CSARVPRTSDDNEQFF.